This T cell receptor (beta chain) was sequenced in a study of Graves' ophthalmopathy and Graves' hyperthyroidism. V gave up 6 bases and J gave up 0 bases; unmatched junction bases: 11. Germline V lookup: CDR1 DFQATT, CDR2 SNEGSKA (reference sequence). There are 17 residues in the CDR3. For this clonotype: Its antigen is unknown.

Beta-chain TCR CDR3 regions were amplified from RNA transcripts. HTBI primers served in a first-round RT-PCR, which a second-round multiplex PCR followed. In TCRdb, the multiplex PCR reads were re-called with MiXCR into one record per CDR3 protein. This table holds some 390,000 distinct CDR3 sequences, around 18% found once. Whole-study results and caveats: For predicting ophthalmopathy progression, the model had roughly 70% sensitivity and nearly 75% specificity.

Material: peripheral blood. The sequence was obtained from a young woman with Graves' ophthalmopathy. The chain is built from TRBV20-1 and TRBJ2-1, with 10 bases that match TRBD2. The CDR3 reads CSASGTSVQNSYNEQFF. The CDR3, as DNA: TGCAGTGCCAGCGGGACTAGCGTTCAGAACTCCTACAATGAGCAGTTCTTC.